A single sample gave rise to the 22 T cell receptor beta chains below, sequenced in a study of early T cells in non-severe SARS-CoV-2 infection. In TCRdb, the 5' RACE reads were re-called with MiXCR into one record per CDR3 protein. This sample yields about 80,000 distinct CDR3 sequences, of which approximately 15% are seen a single time; approximately 2.6% belongs to the top ten. The sample comprised whole blood. The receptors were gathered from an adult who was a healthcare worker with PCR-confirmed SARS-CoV-2 infection or an uninfected control (not recorded which).

The chain recombines TRBV12-3 or TRBV12-4 with TRBJ2-7; TRBD2 aligns across 8 bases. The CDR3 runs 16 residues. V was pared by 2 bases and J by 4 bases, with 10 bases of the junction left unmatched. CDR3 residues: CASSLSLNGRGYEQYF. CDR3 nucleotide sequence: TGTGCCAGCAGTTTAAGTTTGAACGGGAGGGGTTACGAGCAGTACTTC.

The chain uses TRBV18 and TRBJ1-2; the match to TRBD1 covers 8 bases. CDR1 KGHSH and CDR2 LQKENI come from the germline V gene. Unmatched junction bases numbered 7, after V lost 2 bases and J lost 5 bases. The CDR3 has 15 residues. The CDR3 loop reads CASSPGQGGFYGYTF. CDR3 DNA: TGTGCCAGCTCACCAGGACAGGGAGGCTTTTATGGCTACACCTTC.

This clonotype was seen a few times. The V and J genes are TRBV11-2 and TRBJ2-1, with TRBD2 as a possible D gene (6 bases). CDR3 length equals 16 residues. V lost 1 base and J lost 2, with 12 bases in between. Germline CDR1 is SGHAT and CDR2 is FQNNGV. The DNA of the CDR3 is TGTGCCAGCAGCTTAGGGGCGGGAAAGCCCTACAATGAGCAGTTCTTC. Amino acid sequence: CASSLGAGKPYNEQFF.

V and J are TRBV12-3 or TRBV12-4 and TRBJ1-2; TRBD1 aligns across 7 bases. After removal of 5 bases from V and 2 bases from J, the junction contained 11 bases not matched to a gene. The CDR3 is made up of 16 amino acids. CDR3 residues: CASSLESGGRNYGYTF. The DNA of the CDR3 is TGTGCCAGCAGTCTTGAGTCAGGGGGTAGAAACTATGGCTACACCTTC.

J is TRBJ1-5 and V is TRBV6-5; 7 nucleotides match TRBD1. CDR1 and CDR2 from the germline V gene are MNHEY and SVGAGI. J was trimmed by 3 bases and V by 5 bases; bases with no gene match: 4. The CDR3 consists of 14 residues. The CDR3 nucleotides read TGTGCCAGCAGTCCGGGACAGTACAATCAGCCCCAGCATTTT. Its protein is CASSPGQYNQPQHF.

The rearrangement uses TRBV5-6 and TRBJ2-4; no definite D call. CDR1 is SGHDT, CDR2 YYEEEE, per germline. The CDR3 covers 18 residues. Between the trimmed V and J ends, which lost 0 bases and 0 bases, there was a span of 16 bases. The CDR3 DNA reads as TGTGCCAGCAGCTTGGCCAGACGAGAACACTTAGCCAAAAACATTCAGTACTTC. Encoded protein: CASSLARREHLAKNIQYF.

The gene calls are TRBV11-2 and TRBJ2-3; D possibly corresponds to TRBD2 (6 bases). The CDR3 totals 13 residues. The V and J ends lost 0 bases and 12 bases respectively, with 13 bases between them. Germline V gene lookup returns CDR1 SGHAT and CDR2 FQNNGV. Here the CDR3 reads CASSLDPTGVQYF. CDR3 in DNA: TGTGCCAGCAGCTTAGACCCGACGGGGGTACAGTATTTT.

The rearrangement links TRBV15 to TRBJ2-5; D might be TRBD1 (6 bases). Germline-derived CDR1 and CDR2 are LNHNV and YYDKDF (reference sequence). V was shortened by 1 base and J by 3 bases, with 6 bases between the two germline ends. The CDR3 covers 13 residues. CDR3 coding DNA: TGTGCCACCAGCAGAGGGACAGAAGAGACCCAGTACTTC. Its protein product is CATSRGTEETQYF.

This clonotype was observed a few times. The chain has TRBV9 and TRBJ2-2; D possibly uses TRBD1 or TRBD2 (5 bases each). The germline gives CDR1 SGDLS, CDR2 YYNGEE. This CDR3 comprises 13 residues. V dropped 6 bases and J dropped 1 base, with 7 bases sitting between them. This CDR3 reads CASMRGNTGELFF. CDR3 in DNA: TGTGCCAGCATGAGGGGGAACACCGGGGAGCTGTTTTTT.

The genes are TRBV10-3 and TRBJ1-1; possible D gene TRBD1, 6 bases. V dropped 6 bases and J dropped 1 base, with 12 bases sitting between them. This CDR3 region has 14 residues. Germline-derived CDR1 and CDR2 are ENHRY and SYGVKD. In DNA, the CDR3 is TGTGCCATCAGCAGGGGTCTCTCGAACACTGAAGCTTTCTTT. Its protein product is CAISRGLSNTEAFF.

The rearrangement joins TRBV29-1 to TRBJ2-3, with 12 positions matching TRBD2. CDR1 is SQVTM, CDR2 ANQGSEA, per germline. V dropped 8 bases and J dropped 3; count of bases not matched to a gene: 15. The CDR3 is made up of 17 amino acids. CDR3 in DNA: TGCAGCTCCCGGTGGCCCTTACTAGCGGGAGGAACAGATACGCAGTATTTT. Its translation: CSSRWPLLAGGTDTQYF.

This clonotype has only a few counts. The chain uses TRBV11-2 and TRBJ2-3; D might be TRBD2 (5 bases). The germline gives CDR1 SGHAT, CDR2 FQNNGV. The germline V and J ends were trimmed by 5 bases and 6 bases, with 18 bases remaining between them. The CDR3 is 15 amino acids. CDR3 bases: TGTGCCAGCAGCCCTTCACTAGGGAATTCGGATACGCAGTATTTT. Translation gives CASSPSLGNSDTQYF.

The chain joins TRBV20-1 to TRBJ1-2; D is uncertain. This CDR3 spans 16 amino acids. In germline, CDR1 is DFQATT, CDR2 SNEGSKA (reference sequence). V lost 0 bases and J 0 bases, leaving 14 bases between the germline ends. CDR3 DNA sequence: TGCAGTGCTAGAGATCTCCGGGTCCCCTCTAACTATGGCTACACCTTC. As protein: CSARDLRVPSNYGYTF.

The J gene is TRBJ1-1, the V gene TRBV11-3; a possible D gene is TRBD1 (6 bases). The CDR3 sequence is 14 residues long. Germline loops: CDR1 SGHNT, CDR2 YENEEA. Trimming shortened V by 7 bases and J by 8 bases, and 20 bases separated the two germline ends. CDR3 coding DNA: TGTGCCAGCACCCCTGGGGGACACGAACCGGAAGCTTTCTTT. Amino acid sequence: CASTPGGHEPEAFF.

The chain is built from TRBV6-1 and TRBJ2-7, with D possibly called TRBD1 or TRBD2 (6 bases each). V lost 6 bases and J lost 3, with 12 bases in between. In germline, CDR1 is MNHNS, CDR2 SASEGT. This CDR3 contains 13 residues. In nucleotides, the CDR3 is TGTGCCAGCAGCAGGGGACTTCTCTACGAGCAGTACTTC. It codes for CASSRGLLYEQYF.

The CDR3 loop reads CASSYSGIQGASGANVLTF. CDR3 nucleotide sequence: TGTGCCAGCAGTTATTCGGGGATACAGGGGGCATCGGGGGCCAACGTCCTGACTTTC. This chain links TRBV6-2 or TRBV6-3 with TRBJ2-6, with 9 nucleotides matching TRBD1. Per germline, CDR1 MNHEY and CDR2 SVGEGT. The CDR3 extends over 19 amino acids. The trim removed 3 bases at V and 4 bases at J, leaving 13 bases unmatched.

This clonotype was detected many times. The V and J genes are TRBV28 and TRBJ1-3, with 7 bases fitting TRBD1. V dropped 7 bases and J dropped 0; count of bases not matched to a gene: 3. CDR3 length: 14 residues. The germline V gene encodes CDR1 MDHEN and CDR2 SYDVKM. The CDR3: CASNRGNSGNTIYF. The CDR3 coding sequence is TGTGCCAGCAACAGGGGCAACTCTGGAAACACCATATATTTT. The whole variable domain, filled in from reference TRBV28 and TRBJ1-3, reads DVKVTQSSRYLVKRTGEKVFLECVQDMDHENMFWYRQDPGLGLRLIYFSYDVKMKEKGDIPEGYSVSREKKERFSLILESASTNQTSMYLCASNRGNSGNTIYFGEGSWLTVV.

The chain recombines TRBV5-1 with TRBJ1-4; D not resolved. Looked up from germline, CDR1 is SGHRS and CDR2 is YFSETQ. Trimming took 0 bases from V and 4 from J, leaving 10 bases between them. The CDR3 runs to 15 residues. The CDR3 nucleotides read TGCGCCAGCAGCTTGGATGGGGTCCTTAATGAAAAACTGTTTTTT. Its protein product is CASSLDGVLNEKLFF.

The chain links TRBV28 to TRBJ2-3; 7 positions agree with TRBD2. This CDR3 has 16 residues. The J segment lost 2 bases and the V segment lost 4 bases, leaving 9 bases of the junction unmatched. The germline CDR1 and CDR2 sequences are MDHEN and SYDVKM. The CDR3 reads CASSSISGFDTDTQYF. The CDR3 nucleotides are TGTGCCAGCAGTTCAATTAGCGGGTTTGACACAGATACGCAGTATTTT.

The J gene is TRBJ1-5, the V gene TRBV19, with D perhaps matching TRBD1 (5 bases). Germline CDR1 and CDR2: LNHDA and SQIVND (reference sequence). V gave up 3 bases and J gave up 6 bases, with 9 bases separating them. CDR3 length: 13 amino acids. DNA of the CDR3: TGTGCCAGTAGTATCCCCGGGGGTCAGCCCCAGCATTTT. Translation gives CASSIPGGQPQHF.

Only a few counts were recorded for this clonotype. This chain links TRBV20-1 with TRBJ2-7; a weak D match, TRBD1 (5 bases). V lost 3 bases and J lost 2, with 14 bases in between. Germline CDR1 reads DFQATT; CDR2 reads SNEGSKA (reference sequence). The CDR3 contains 14 residues. The CDR3 DNA reads TGCAGTGCTAGGGTCCAGGGTAACACCTACGAGCAGTACTTC. This translates into CSARVQGNTYEQYF.

The J gene is TRBJ1-4, the V gene TRBV2; 12 bases agree with TRBD1. The CDR3 contains 15 residues. Germline CDR1 is SNHLY and CDR2 is FYNNEI. J lost 5 bases, V lost 6 bases, and 4 bases had no gene match. In DNA, the CDR3 is TGTGCCAGCAGGGGGACAGGGGGCCGCAATGAAAAACTGTTTTTT. This codes for CASRGTGGRNEKLFF.